Each of the 22 T cell receptor beta chains below was sequenced from the same sample in a study of T cell repertoires in ileal Crohn's disease. TCRdb's table, derived via immunoSEQ multiplex PCR, lists solely in-frame clones and lacks some. The sample records fewer than 10,000 clones, more than 75% being singletons. The sequenced sample was ileal tissue. These receptors came from an adult with Crohn's disease.

In its sample, this clone was seen a few times. The chain links TRBV11-2 to TRBJ2-5; unclear D gene. The length of the CDR3 is 15 residues. Deletions cut 1 base from V and 2 bases from J, with 11 bases between. Germline CDR1 SGHAT, CDR2 FQNNGV. The CDR3 DNA follows: TGTGCCAGCAGCTTAGGTGGGTCTAGTCAAGAGACCCAGTACTTC. Protein sequence: CASSLGGSSQETQYF.

The V and J genes are TRBV18 and TRBJ2-5; either TRBD1 or TRBD2 may fit D (5 bases each). Trimming took off 1 base at V and 9 bases at J, with 9 bases between the two ends. Germline values: CDR1 KGHSH, CDR2 LQKENI. The CDR3 sequence is 12 residues long. CDR3: CASSPRDGAQYF. For the CDR3, the DNA is TGTGCCAGCTCACCACGGGACGGGGCCCAGTACTTC.

The gene calls are TRBV30 and TRBJ1-3; D is perhaps TRBD1 (5 bases). This CDR3 is 13 amino acids long. With 1 base removed from V and 4 bases from J, the gap between germline ends came to 8 bases. Germline CDR1 is GTSNPN and CDR2 is SVGIG (reference sequence). CDR3 nucleotide sequence: TGTGCCTGGAGTGGAGGGGTCGGAAACACCATATATTTT. This translates into CAWSGGVGNTIYF.

This clone has just one count. This chain joins TRBV6-5 and TRBJ2-7; D ambiguous. The CDR3 length is 14 residues. V lost 4 bases and J 4 bases, leaving 14 bases between the germline ends. Germline V gene sequence: CDR1 MNHEY, CDR2 SVGAGI. CDR3 DNA: TGTGCCAGCAGTTCGCGAGGTAGGGAATACGAGCAGTACTTC. Translation: CASSSRGREYEQYF.

The chain couples TRBV5-1 to TRBJ2-7, with 8 nucleotides matching TRBD2. Germline-derived CDR1 and CDR2 are SGHRS and YFSETQ. This CDR3 contains 14 residues. V lost 4 bases and J lost 7; bases outside the gene matches: 10. This CDR3 reads CASSPEAGVREQYF. Here the CDR3 DNA reads TGCGCCAGCAGCCCAGAAGCGGGAGTTCGAGAGCAGTACTTC.

The chain uses TRBV6-5 and TRBJ1-1; weak D call: TRBD1 (5 bases). Trimming stripped 0 bases from V and 4 bases from J, with 9 bases between. This CDR3 is built from 14 residues. The germline V gene encodes CDR1 MNHEY and CDR2 SVGAGI. Here the CDR3 DNA reads TGTGCCAGCAGTTACTCCGGGGGGAGCACTGAAGCTTTCTTT. Its protein is CASSYSGGSTEAFF.

V usage is TRBV7-2 and J usage is TRBJ2-3; 14 bases fit TRBD2. The CDR3 is made up of 17 amino acids. The germline CDR1 and CDR2 sequences are SGHTA and FQGNSA. V lost 10 bases to trimming and J lost 0 bases; unmatched junction nucleotides: 9. The CDR3 bases are TGTGCCACCAAAGGGGGACTAGCGGGAGAGAGCACAGATACGCAGTATTTT. Translated: CATKGGLAGESTDTQYF. Variable domain in full (rest from reference TRBV7-2 and TRBJ2-3): GAGVSQSPSNKVTEKGKDVELRCDPISGHTALYWYRQSLGQGLEFLIYFQGNSAPDKSGLPSDRFSAERTGGSVSTLTIQRTQQEDSAVYLCATKGGLAGESTDTQYFGPGTRLTVL.

The chain employs TRBV4-2 and TRBJ1-2, with 8 nucleotides matching TRBD1. V lost 0 bases, J lost 8 bases, and 14 bases stayed unmatched. CDR3 length equals 17 residues. Germline V gives CDR1 LGHNA, CDR2 YNFKEQ. CDR3 sequence: CASSQEVGQGARNGYTF. The CDR3 DNA sequence: TGTGCCAGCAGCCAAGAGGTCGGGCAGGGGGCGCGAAACGGCTACACCTTC.

The chain couples TRBV7-9 to TRBJ2-7, with 7 bases matching TRBD2. The trim removed 5 bases at V and 0 bases at J, leaving 10 bases unmatched. The CDR3 is made up of 16 amino acids. The V gene's germline CDR1 is SEHNR and CDR2 FQNEAQ (reference sequence). The CDR3 protein is CASSPGWGGSSYEQYF. The DNA of the CDR3 is TGTGCCAGCAGCCCAGGCTGGGGGGGGTCCTCCTACGAGCAGTACTTC.

The chain recombines TRBV21-1 with TRBJ1-2; TRBD1 is the table's D call, not checked against the DNA. TRBV21-1 is reported as a pseudogene. This CDR3 spans 18 amino acids. The CDR3 nucleotides are TGTGCCAGCAGCAAAGCGGGGCCAGGGGCGCGAGGTGGTTGTGGCTACACCTTC. Protein sequence: CASSKAGPGARGGCGYTF.

CDR3 in DNA: TGTGCCAGCAGCTTATCCGCCGGTACGCAGTATTTT. It codes for CASSLSAGTQYF. The rearrangement uses TRBV7-2 and TRBJ2-3; D is uncertain. V gave up 2 bases and J gave up 8 bases, with 8 bases separating them. Germline V lookup: CDR1 SGHTA, CDR2 FQGNSA. CDR3 size: 12 residues. The full variable domain, completed using reference TRBV7-2 and TRBJ2-3, is GAGVSQSPSNKVTEKGKDVELRCDPISGHTALYWYRQSLGQGLEFLIYFQGNSAPDKSGLPSDRFSAERTGGSVSTLTIQRTQQEDSAVYLCASSLSAGTQYFGPGTRLTVL.

This clone was seen only once. The V call is TRBV7-3, the J call TRBJ2-1; D is unclear. V dropped 2 bases and J dropped 5 bases, with 7 bases sitting between them. Germline V lookup: CDR1 SGHTA, CDR2 FQGTGA. CDR3 length: 13 amino acids. The CDR3 DNA reads as TGTGCCAGCAGCTTAGGACCGAACAATGAGCAGTTCTTC. Translation gives CASSLGPNNEQFF. Full variable domain (missing parts from reference TRBV7-3 and TRBJ2-1): GAGVSQTPSNKVTEKGKYVELRCDPISGHTALYWYRQSLGQGPEFLIYFQGTGAADDSGLPNDRFFAVRPEGSVSTLKIQRTERGDSAVYLCASSLGPNNEQFFGPGTRLTVL.

The CDR3 nucleotides read TGCGCCAGCAGCTTGGCCTCGGGGGCCAGCGGCACAGATACGCAGTATTTT. Its protein product is CASSLASGASGTDTQYF. The chain has TRBV5-1 and TRBJ2-3; D possibly matches TRBD1 or TRBD2 (6 bases each). V lost 0 bases and J 1 base, leaving 15 bases between the germline ends. CDR1 is SGHRS, CDR2 YFSETQ, per germline. This CDR3 is built from 17 residues.

V is TRBV7-7 and J is TRBJ2-3; D is unclear. Trimming took 1 base from V and 2 from J, leaving 10 bases between them. The germline V gene encodes CDR1 SSHAT and CDR2 FNYEAQ (reference sequence). The CDR3 is made up of 15 amino acids. The CDR3 DNA is TGTGCCAGCAGCTTAGGAGGACGTGACACAGATACGCAGTATTTT. Its translation: CASSLGGRDTDTQYF.

This chain connects TRBV27 to TRBJ2-3; D not resolved. Trimming took off 3 bases at V and 6 bases at J, with 13 bases between the two ends. Germline V gene sequence: CDR1 MNHEY, CDR2 SMNVEV (reference sequence). The CDR3 has 14 amino acids. The CDR3 spells CASSFGRSPDTQYF. The CDR3 nucleotides read TGTGCCAGCAGTTTCGGCCGAAGCCCGGATACGCAGTATTTT.

Judged by abundance, this clone is large. The CDR3 here is CASSLSGRGYGYTF. The CDR3 DNA reads as TGTGCCAGCAGTTTGTCGGGCCGCGGCTATGGCTACACCTTC. This chain connects TRBV27 to TRBJ1-2; D gene ambiguous. Germline-derived CDR1 and CDR2 are MNHEY and SMNVEV (reference sequence). Deletions cut 3 bases from V and 4 bases from J, with 12 bases between. The CDR3 runs 14 residues.

The chain has TRBV19 and TRBJ1-5; perhaps TRBD1 as D (6 bases). This CDR3 has 14 residues. In germline, CDR1 is LNHDA, CDR2 SQIVND (reference sequence). The V gene lost 7 bases and the J gene lost 0 bases, with 10 bases spanning the gap. CDR3 sequence reads: CASNWDNSNQPQHF. DNA for the CDR3: TGTGCCAGTAACTGGGACAATAGCAATCAGCCCCAGCATTTT.

The CDR3 here is CASSRPGSGNTIYF. CDR3 DNA: TGTGCCAGCAGCCGCCCAGGCTCTGGAAACACCATATATTTT. This chain uses TRBV14 with TRBJ1-3; D is unresolved. V was pared by 4 bases and J by 0 bases, with 7 bases between. CDR1 is SGHDN and CDR2 is FVKESK in the germline V gene. The CDR3 extends over 14 amino acids.

J is TRBJ1-1 and V is TRBV7-6; TRBD1 is a possible D gene (6 bases). This CDR3 is 13 amino acids long. With 3 bases removed from V and 7 bases from J, the gap between germline ends came to 12 bases. Germline-derived CDR1 and CDR2 are SGHVS and FNYEAQ. The CDR3, as DNA: TGTGCCAGCAGCTTGGGACAATCCAATGAAGCTTTCTTT. It yields the protein CASSLGQSNEAFF.

The rearrangement links TRBV30 to TRBJ1-5; D might be TRBD1 (5 bases). The CDR3 is made up of 14 amino acids. Germline values: CDR1 GTSNPN, CDR2 SVGIG (reference sequence). The V gene lost 3 bases and the J gene lost 1 base, with 10 bases spanning the gap. The CDR3 region has the DNA TGTGCCTGGAGCCGGGGGGGGAGCAATCAGCCCCAGCATTTT. Translating it yields CAWSRGGSNQPQHF.

The rearrangement links TRBV5-1 to TRBJ1-5; D gene ambiguous. This CDR3 contains 14 residues. V shed 0 bases and J shed 5 bases, with 9 bases lying between them. Germline CDR1 SGHRS, CDR2 YFSETQ. The CDR3 is CASSLGGRDQPQHF. In DNA form, the CDR3 reads TGCGCCAGCAGCTTGGGGGGTAGAGATCAGCCCCAGCATTTT.

This CDR3 reads CASSLGPLAGEREQYF. CDR3 nucleotide sequence: TGTGCCAGCAGCTTAGGACCACTAGCGGGAGAGCGCGAGCAGTACTTC. V usage is TRBV7-2 and J usage is TRBJ2-7; 11 bases are shared with TRBD2. V trimming: 1 base; J trimming: 6 bases; junction bases outside the gene matches: 8. Per the germline V gene, CDR1 is SGHTA and CDR2 is FQGNSA. This CDR3 comprises 16 residues.